The 20 T cell receptor beta chains given below trace back to one sample, sequenced in a study of cytomegalovirus exposure and HLA in healthy donors. Amplification used 60 Vbeta primers and 13 Jbeta primers. Using immunoSEQ multiplex PCR, the repertoire was profiled, and TCRdb retains in-frame clones only, with some absent. The sample spans 65,000 to 90,000 clones; the ten largest clones claim 2.5% to 3%. The sample taken for sequencing was PBMCs. These receptors all stem from a man between 40 and 49 years old in good health and CMV-seronegative.

The chain has TRBV4-1 and TRBJ1-3, with D hard to call. Germline V gene sequence: CDR1 MGHRA, CDR2 YSYEKL. CDR3 length equals 14 residues. Trimming took off 1 base at V and 0 bases at J, with 4 bases between the two ends. As DNA, the CDR3 is TGCGCCAGCAGCCAAGGTTACTCTGGAAACACCATATATTTT. Protein product: CASSQGYSGNTIYF.

V and J are TRBV7-2 and TRBJ1-6, with D unclear. Germline V gene sequence: CDR1 SGHTA, CDR2 FQGNSA. V lost 2 bases and J 11 bases, leaving 19 bases between the germline ends. This CDR3 spans 16 amino acids. Written as DNA, the CDR3 is TGTGCCAGCAGCTTAAATGCTGCCAGGCTTGATCCACCCCTCCACTTT. Its translation: CASSLNAARLDPPLHF.

In the case of this clone: The same CDR3 can be traced to other DNA sequences in this sample. The chain employs TRBV18 and TRBJ1-5; tentatively, D is TRBD1 (5 bases). Trimming removed 3 bases from V and 0 bases from J, with 18 bases in between. The CDR3 consists of 18 residues. Per germline, CDR1 KGHSH and CDR2 LQKENI. The CDR3 sequence: CASSPVGAGKGSNQPQHF. CDR3 DNA: TGTGCCAGCTCACCCGTAGGGGCAGGGAAAGGTAGCAATCAGCCCCAGCATTTT.

The V and J genes are TRBV27 and TRBJ2-7; the D is unclear. The ends were cut back, 0 bases at V and 2 bases at J, with 14 bases in the middle. The CDR3 consists of 16 residues. The V gene's germline CDR1 is MNHEY and CDR2 SMNVEV (reference sequence). The CDR3 nucleotides read TGTGCCAGCAGTTTATCGGCAGGTTATCACACCTACGAGCAGTACTTC. This encodes CASSLSAGYHTYEQYF.

The chain recombines TRBV5-1 with TRBJ2-1; 8 bases match TRBD2. The germline V gene encodes CDR1 SGHRS and CDR2 YFSETQ. This CDR3 has 16 amino acids. V shed 0 bases and J 5 bases; nucleotides not matched to a gene: 7. CDR3 region: CASSLGRGGPDNEQFF. In DNA, the CDR3 is TGCGCCAGCAGCTTGGGACGGGGGGGCCCAGACAATGAGCAGTTCTTC.

The chain employs TRBV5-6 and TRBJ2-3; perhaps TRBD2 as D (5 bases). The CDR3 sequence is 14 residues long. Between the trimmed V and J ends, which lost 1 base and 5 bases, there was a span of 11 bases. Germline V gene lookup returns CDR1 SGHDT and CDR2 YYEEEE. The CDR3 coding sequence is TGTGCCAGCAGCTTGCCCGGACTCGGAGATACGCAGTATTTT. Translation gives CASSLPGLGDTQYF. Supplemented by reference TRBV5-6 and TRBJ2-3, the full variable domain reads DAGVTQSPTHLIKTRGQQVTLRCSPKSGHDTVSWYQQALGQGPQFIFQYYEEEERQRGNFPDRFSGHQFPNYSSELNVNALLLGDSALYLCASSLPGLGDTQYFGPGTRLTVL.

The V gene is TRBV4-2, the J gene TRBJ1-3; tentatively, D is TRBD1 (6 bases). V lost 4 bases and J 1 base, leaving 14 bases between the germline ends. The CDR3 contains 16 residues. Looked up from germline, CDR1 is LGHNA and CDR2 is YNFKEQ. The CDR3 DNA reads TGTGCCAGCAGCCGAAGAACTACAGGGTCTGGAAACACCATATATTTT. Its translation: CASSRRTTGSGNTIYF.

This chain connects TRBV11-2 to TRBJ1-2; TRBD1 might be the D (6 bases). CDR3 length: 13 amino acids. Germline V gene lookup returns CDR1 SGHAT and CDR2 FQNNGV. V was pared by 3 bases and J by 6 bases, with 11 bases between. CDR3 loop: CASSFTGLNGYTF. Here the CDR3 DNA reads TGTGCCAGCAGCTTCACAGGGCTCAATGGCTACACCTTC. The variable domain in full, completed from reference TRBV11-2 and TRBJ1-2, reads EAGVAQSPRYKIIEKRQSVAFWCNPISGHATLYWYQQILGQGPKLLIQFQNNGVVDDSQLPKDRFSAERLKGVDSTLKIQPAKLEDSAVYLCASSFTGLNGYTFGSGTRLTVV.

The V and J genes are TRBV7-6 and TRBJ2-5; D is undetermined. Germline lookup yields CDR1 SGHVS and CDR2 FNYEAQ. V gave up 4 bases and J gave up 5 bases, with 8 bases separating them. CDR3 length: 12 residues. This CDR3 reads CASSWALETQYF. In nucleotides, the CDR3 is TGTGCCAGCAGCTGGGCTTTGGAGACCCAGTACTTC.

The V gene is TRBV4-1, the J gene TRBJ1-5, with D unresolved. Trimming removed 1 base at V and 6 bases at J, with 7 bases between. Germline values: CDR1 MGHRA, CDR2 YSYEKL. This CDR3 is built from 13 residues. CDR3 DNA sequence: TGCGCCAGCAGCCAAGTAACGGTTCAGCCCCAGCATTTT. Translating it yields CASSQVTVQPQHF.

This sequence joins TRBV27 and TRBJ2-1; the D gene is possibly TRBD1 (6 bases). The CDR3 extends over 17 amino acids. The V end was cut by 3 bases, the J end by 0 bases, with 15 bases between. Germline CDR1 is MNHEY and CDR2 is SMNVEV (reference sequence). CDR3 sequence: CASSFGRGLSSYNEQFF. The CDR3 DNA sequence: TGTGCCAGCAGTTTTGGCAGGGGATTAAGCTCCTACAATGAGCAGTTCTTC.

The J gene is TRBJ1-1, the V gene TRBV6-5; D ambiguous. The CDR3 is 13 amino acids. CDR1 and CDR2 (germline): MNHEY, SVGAGI. Between the trimmed V and J ends, which lost 6 bases and 0 bases, there was a span of 8 bases. The CDR3 region has the DNA TGTGCCAGCAGCGGGTGGATGAACACTGAAGCTTTCTTT. Protein: CASSGWMNTEAFF.

This chain links TRBV5-4 with TRBJ2-5; 9 bases map to TRBD1. Germline CDR1 is SGHNT and CDR2 is YYREEE (reference sequence). This CDR3 has 17 residues. With 4 bases clipped from V and 5 bases from J, the junction kept 15 bases outside the gene matches. CDR3 nucleotide sequence: TGTGCCAGCAGCGAGGACAGGGGTCCATCAGGACATGAGACCCAGTACTTC. This translates into CASSEDRGPSGHETQYF. Supplemented by reference TRBV5-4 and TRBJ2-5, the full variable domain reads ETGVTQSPTHLIKTRGQQVTLRCSSQSGHNTVSWYQQALGQGPQFIFQYYREEENGRGNFPPRFSGLQFPNYSSELNVNALELDDSALYLCASSEDRGPSGHETQYFGPGTRLLVL.

The gene calls are TRBV5-1 and TRBJ1-6, with no clear D. The CDR3 is made up of 13 amino acids. V was trimmed by 0 bases and J by 8 bases, leaving 6 bases between them. CDR1 is SGHRS and CDR2 is YFSETQ in the germline V gene. CDR3 amino acids: CASSLVEDSPLHF. The CDR3 DNA is TGCGCCAGCAGCTTGGTAGAGGATTCACCCCTCCACTTT.

V and J are TRBV2 and TRBJ2-5; 7 nucleotides line up with TRBD1. This CDR3 has 13 amino acids. Germline CDR1 SNHLY, CDR2 FYNNEI. V shed 6 bases, J shed 1 base, and the junction held 2 bases outside the gene matches. CDR3 sequence (DNA): TGTGCCAGCAGGGGACAGTCCCAAGAGACCCAGTACTTC. Its protein is CASRGQSQETQYF.

The gene calls are TRBV11-3 and TRBJ2-1; 8 positions agree with TRBD2. Germline CDR1 reads SGHNT; CDR2 reads YENEEA. The V segment lost 1 base and the J segment 5 bases; nucleotides outside the gene matches: 1. CDR3 size: 14 residues. CDR3 sequence: CASSLAGGDNEQFF. Here the CDR3 DNA reads TGTGCCAGCAGCTTAGCGGGGGGGGACAATGAGCAGTTCTTC.

The chain carries TRBV30 and TRBJ2-5; TRBD2 is a possible D gene (7 bases). This CDR3 region has 15 residues. Germline V gene data show CDR1 as GTSNPN and CDR2 as SVGIG (reference sequence). Trimming cost V 1 base and J 0 bases, with 12 bases left between them. The CDR3 reads CAWSAGGGNQETQYF. The CDR3 nucleotides are TGTGCCTGGAGTGCTGGCGGGGGCAACCAAGAGACCCAGTACTTC.

This chain joins TRBV30 and TRBJ1-3; D unclear. Germline V CDR1 and CDR2: GTSNPN, SVGIG (reference sequence). The CDR3 consists of 15 residues. The V gene lost 2 bases and the J gene lost 2 bases, with 13 bases spanning the gap. CDR3 nucleotide sequence: TGTGCCTGGAGTCGGGCTCGGGGAGCTGGAAACACCATATATTTT. As protein: CAWSRARGAGNTIYF.

The chain uses TRBV7-4 and TRBJ2-1; 15 nucleotides align to TRBD2. Germline values: CDR1 SGHVT, CDR2 SQSDAQ. The CDR3 covers 17 residues. V lost 7 bases and J lost 5; bases outside the gene matches: 9. DNA for the CDR3: TGTGCCAGCACCCCGGGACTAGCGGGGGGTATGCACAATGAGCAGTTCTTC. It translates to CASTPGLAGGMHNEQFF.

The V and J genes are TRBV5-6 and TRBJ2-5; 8 nucleotides agree with TRBD1. V gave up 1 base and J gave up 10 bases; unmatched junction bases: 12. Germline V gene sequence: CDR1 SGHDT, CDR2 YYEEEE. This CDR3 has 15 residues. CDR3 loop: CASSLYDRGAKVQYF. In DNA, the CDR3 is TGTGCCAGCAGCTTGTATGACAGGGGTGCAAAAGTCCAGTACTTC. Variable domain in full (rest from reference TRBV5-6 and TRBJ2-5): DAGVTQSPTHLIKTRGQQVTLRCSPKSGHDTVSWYQQALGQGPQFIFQYYEEEERQRGNFPDRFSGHQFPNYSSELNVNALLLGDSALYLCASSLYDRGAKVQYFGPGTRLLVL.